In this sample, the clone carrying this T cell receptor beta chain turned up a few times. For the second PCR, which ran for roughly 6 to 11 cycles, a sample-barcoded 5' primer and a J-beta primer mix were used. Researchers report that a template-switch adaptor with 12 random nucleotides tagged each cDNA molecule. Via MiXCR, TCRdb re-called the 5' RACE reads, giving one row per CDR3 protein. The profile shows 2 million or so distinct CDR3 sequences, roughly 52% of them singletons. The entry originates in a study of blood T cells in healthy people across ages. Trimming left V 6 bases short and J 2 bases short, with 14 bases between. CDR3 length equals 14 residues. From germline, CDR1 is MNHEY and CDR2 SVGAGI.

The gene calls are TRBV6-5 and TRBJ2-7; possibly TRBD1 for D (6 bases). Material for sequencing was blood. This sequence originates from a middle-aged woman in good health. For the CDR3, the DNA is TGTGCCAGCAGCCAAACCGGGACAACCTACGAGCAGTACTTC. Encoded protein: CASSQTGTTYEQYF.